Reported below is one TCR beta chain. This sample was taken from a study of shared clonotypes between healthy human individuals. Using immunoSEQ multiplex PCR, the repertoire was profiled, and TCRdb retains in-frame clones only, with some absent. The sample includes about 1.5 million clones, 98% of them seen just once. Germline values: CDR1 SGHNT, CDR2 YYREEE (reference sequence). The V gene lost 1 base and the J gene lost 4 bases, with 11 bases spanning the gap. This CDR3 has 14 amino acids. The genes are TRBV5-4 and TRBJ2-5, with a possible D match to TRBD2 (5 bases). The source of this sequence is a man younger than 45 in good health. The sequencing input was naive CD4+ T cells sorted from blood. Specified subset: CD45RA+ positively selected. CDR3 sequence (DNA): TGTGCCAGCAGCTTGTTCAGGAGGCTAGAGACCCAGTACTTC. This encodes CASSLFRRLETQYF.